The 16 T cell receptor beta chains below all came from one sample that was sequenced in a study of shared clonotypes between healthy human individuals. Using immunoSEQ multiplex PCR, the repertoire was profiled, and TCRdb retains in-frame clones only, with some absent. The repertoire has under 1,900,000 clones, around 98.5% of them found once; the top ten carry about 0.34%. Material for sequencing was naive CD4+ T cells sorted from blood. Indicated subset: CD45RA+ positively selected. The receptors come from a man aged 25-40 years in good health.

The chain combines TRBV5-1 with TRBJ2-7; tentatively, D is TRBD1 or TRBD2 (5 bases each). Germline V CDR1 and CDR2: SGHRS, YFSETQ. V was pared by 3 bases and J by 4 bases, with 20 bases between. The CDR3 runs to 16 residues. The CDR3 coding sequence is TGCGCCAGCAGCTCTTCTACAGGACTTCATTTGTACGAGCAGTACTTC. Amino acids: CASSSSTGLHLYEQYF.

The chain uses TRBV4-3 and TRBJ1-5; unclear D gene. The V gene's germline CDR1 is LGHNA and CDR2 YSLEER. This CDR3 spans 15 amino acids. V was clipped by 3 bases and J by 3 bases, with 12 bases between them. The CDR3 protein is CASSQSFGNNQPQHF. The CDR3 nucleotides read TGCGCCAGCAGCCAGAGTTTCGGGAACAATCAGCCCCAGCATTTT.

This clone was seen a single time. This sequence joins TRBV5-1 and TRBJ2-1; 8 nucleotides line up with TRBD1. From germline, CDR1 is SGHRS and CDR2 YFSETQ. After removal of 2 bases from V and 6 bases from J, the junction contained 10 bases not matched to a gene. CDR3 length: 16 amino acids. CDR3 residues: CASSFDRGETINEQFF. The CDR3 DNA follows: TGCGCCAGCAGCTTTGACAGGGGCGAGACCATCAATGAGCAGTTCTTC.

The CDR3 DNA is TGTGCCAGTAGTACCCCCCAAGGACAGGGAATCGGACAGCATTTT. Its protein is CASSTPQGQGIGQHF. The J gene is TRBJ1-5, the V gene TRBV19; 8 bases agree with TRBD1. V was clipped by 4 bases and J by 13 bases; unmatched bases: 15. From germline, CDR1 is LNHDA and CDR2 SQIVND (reference sequence). The CDR3 consists of 15 residues.

The chain has TRBV7-9 and TRBJ2-3, with TRBD2 matching 8 bases. CDR3 length: 14 amino acids. Germline CDR1 SEHNR, CDR2 FQNEAQ (reference sequence). The V gene end was trimmed by 5 bases and the J gene end by 4 bases; junction bases not matched to a gene: 5. The CDR3 reads CASSPRAGADTQYF. The CDR3 DNA reads as TGTGCCAGCAGCCCTAGAGCGGGAGCAGATACGCAGTATTTT.

The V gene is TRBV9, the J gene TRBJ2-3, with D uncertain. Germline V CDR1 and CDR2: SGDLS, YYNGEE. This CDR3 spans 14 amino acids. V shed 1 base and J shed 10 bases, with 16 bases lying between them. The CDR3 reads CASSVRNSLSPQYF. DNA for the CDR3: TGTGCCAGCAGCGTACGGAATAGCCTTAGCCCGCAGTATTTT.

A note on this clone: The same CDR3 is also encoded by other DNA sequences in this sample. The V gene is TRBV28, the J gene TRBJ2-3; 11 bases align to TRBD2. Unmatched junction bases numbered 4, after V lost 5 bases and J lost 0 bases. The germline V gene encodes CDR1 MDHEN and CDR2 SYDVKM. The CDR3 is 16 amino acids. In nucleotides, the CDR3 is TGTGCCAGCAGTCCCTGGACTAGCGGGAGCACAGATACGCAGTATTTT. Its protein product is CASSPWTSGSTDTQYF.

The chain employs TRBV2 and TRBJ2-7; weak D call: TRBD2 (6 bases). This CDR3 comprises 13 residues. Trimming took 11 bases from V and 7 from J, leaving 21 bases between them. Germline V CDR1 and CDR2: SNHLY, FYNNEI. CDR3 nucleotide sequence: TGTGCCGGCAAAGGGACTGACTTGGAGGAGCAGTACTTC. As protein: CAGKGTDLEEQYF.

The chain has TRBV30 and TRBJ2-7; weak D call: TRBD2 (5 bases). This CDR3 region has 13 residues. The V gene's germline CDR1 is GTSNPN and CDR2 SVGIG (reference sequence). Trimming pared 5 bases from V and 6 bases from J, leaving 17 bases between. The CDR3 spells CAWAQLGFGEQYF. CDR3 nucleotides: TGTGCCTGGGCCCAACTAGGATTTGGCGAGCAGTACTTC.

The V and J genes are TRBV9 and TRBJ2-7; D not certain. The CDR3 spans 13 residues. The V and J ends lost 0 bases and 5 bases respectively, with 9 bases between them. Germline-derived CDR1 and CDR2 are SGDLS and YYNGEE. The CDR3: CASSVAPDDEQYF. CDR3 coding DNA: TGTGCCAGCAGCGTAGCCCCCGACGACGAGCAGTACTTC.

The genes are TRBV19 and TRBJ1-1; D is ambiguous. Germline loops: CDR1 LNHDA, CDR2 SQIVND (reference sequence). The CDR3 loop spans 15 amino acids. V was shortened by 4 bases and J by 3 bases, with 15 bases between the two germline ends. As DNA, the CDR3 is TGTGCCAGTAGTACCTGGCGCCCCAAGGACACTGAAGCTTTCTTT. Encoded protein: CASSTWRPKDTEAFF.

The chain has TRBV7-3 and TRBJ2-3; maybe TRBD2 (5 bases). CDR3 size: 13 residues. V was clipped by 3 bases and J by 4 bases, with 8 bases between them. CDR1 and CDR2 from the germline V gene are SGHTA and FQGTGA. This chain's CDR3 is CASSLDFSDTQYF. Written as DNA, the CDR3 is TGTGCCAGCAGCTTGGACTTCTCAGATACGCAGTATTTT.

The chain joins TRBV9 to TRBJ2-1, with 10 bases that match TRBD2. The CDR3 covers 18 residues. Per germline, CDR1 SGDLS and CDR2 YYNGEE. After removal of 0 bases from V and 2 bases from J, the junction contained 8 bases not matched to a gene. Written as DNA, the CDR3 is TGTGCCAGCAGCGTAGTGGAGCGAGCGGGAGGGGCCTACAATGAGCAGTTCTTC. This translates into CASSVVERAGGAYNEQFF.

V gene TRBV7-6 combines with J gene TRBJ2-7, with 13 nucleotides matching TRBD2. Germline V CDR1 and CDR2: SGHVS, FNYEAQ. With 1 base clipped from V and 7 bases from J, the junction kept 7 bases outside the gene matches. The CDR3 spans 16 residues. CDR3 sequence (DNA): TGTGCCAGCAGCTTAGGGACTAGCGGGAGTATTGGAGAGCAGTACTTC. This translates into CASSLGTSGSIGEQYF.

This clone was counted once. The gene calls are TRBV5-6 and TRBJ1-5; the D gene is possibly TRBD1 (6 bases). The germline V gene has CDR1 SGHDT and CDR2 YYEEEE. V was cut by 2 bases and J by 7 bases, with 19 bases left in between. This CDR3 has 16 amino acids. CDR3: CASSFSGTPKGQPQHF. The CDR3 DNA reads as TGTGCCAGCAGCTTCTCCGGGACACCGAAAGGGCAGCCCCAGCATTTT.

The chain combines TRBV9 with TRBJ1-5, with D tentatively TRBD1 (5 bases). Trimming shortened V by 5 bases and J by 2 bases, and 11 bases separated the two germline ends. Germline V gene data show CDR1 as SGDLS and CDR2 as YYNGEE. The CDR3 spans 14 residues. The CDR3, as DNA: TGTGCCAGCAGTAAGGGACTCGGCAATCAGCCCCAGCATTTT. Residues: CASSKGLGNQPQHF.